This T cell receptor beta chain was found in a study of T cell repertoires in cytomegalovirus infection. Across the whole study: Signatures in public TCR beta sequences pointed to both CMV infection and matching HLA type.

This clonotype was found many times. Its antigen is not identified. Study-level results: Carriers of CMV and the relevant HLA type were discriminated by public TCR beta frequency. CMV-specific HLA-C-restricted TCR beta clonotypes dominated the ex vivo response.

TCRdb processed the reads anew with MiXCR; each CDR3 protein has one entry. Among about 490,000 distinct CDR3 sequences listed, 16% were seen once. CDR1 MNHEY and CDR2 SVGEGT come from the germline V gene. This CDR3 spans 13 amino acids. V was pared by 7 bases and J by 7 bases, with 14 bases between. This receptor was taken from a human donor in good health (CMV status not recorded). Some clones in this sample may be carry-over from other donors' samples. This chain connects TRBV6-2 or TRBV6-3 to TRBJ1-5; D not certain. The sequenced sample consisted of CD8+ T cells from PBMCs. This CDR3 reads CASNPGPGQPQHF. The CDR3 nucleotides read TGTGCCAGCAACCCGGGCCCCGGGCAGCCCCAGCATTTT.